This T cell receptor beta chain is from a study of T cells in Graves' hyperthyroidism and ophthalmopathy. About this clonotype itself: No antigen is known for it.

With 5 bases removed from V and 2 bases from J, the gap between germline ends came to 14 bases. This CDR3 is built from 14 residues. The germline CDR1 and CDR2 sequences are DFQATT and SNEGSKA (reference sequence). Exclusions: uncontrolled infection, other autoimmune disease, pregnancy, lactation. Broader study findings: Most thyroid clonotypes expanded above 0.001 appeared in blood too.

Amplification of TCR beta CDR3 regions was performed using RNA transcripts as template. First-round RT-PCR targeting the TCR CDR3 was performed with the HTBI primer set. TCRdb recomputed calls from the multiplex PCR reads with MiXCR, one row per CDR3 protein. The sample shows roughly 580,000 distinct CDR3 sequences, more than 11% of them seen only once. Specimen: blood. This TCR derives from a woman aged 30 to 39 with Graves' hyperthyroidism that later progressed to Graves' ophthalmopathy. The gene calls are TRBV20-1 and TRBJ2-3, with D possibly TRBD2 on 5 matching bases. As DNA, the CDR3 is TGCAGTGCTGTTCGATCGGGGATCACAGATACGCAGTATTTT. Translation gives CSAVRSGITDTQYF.